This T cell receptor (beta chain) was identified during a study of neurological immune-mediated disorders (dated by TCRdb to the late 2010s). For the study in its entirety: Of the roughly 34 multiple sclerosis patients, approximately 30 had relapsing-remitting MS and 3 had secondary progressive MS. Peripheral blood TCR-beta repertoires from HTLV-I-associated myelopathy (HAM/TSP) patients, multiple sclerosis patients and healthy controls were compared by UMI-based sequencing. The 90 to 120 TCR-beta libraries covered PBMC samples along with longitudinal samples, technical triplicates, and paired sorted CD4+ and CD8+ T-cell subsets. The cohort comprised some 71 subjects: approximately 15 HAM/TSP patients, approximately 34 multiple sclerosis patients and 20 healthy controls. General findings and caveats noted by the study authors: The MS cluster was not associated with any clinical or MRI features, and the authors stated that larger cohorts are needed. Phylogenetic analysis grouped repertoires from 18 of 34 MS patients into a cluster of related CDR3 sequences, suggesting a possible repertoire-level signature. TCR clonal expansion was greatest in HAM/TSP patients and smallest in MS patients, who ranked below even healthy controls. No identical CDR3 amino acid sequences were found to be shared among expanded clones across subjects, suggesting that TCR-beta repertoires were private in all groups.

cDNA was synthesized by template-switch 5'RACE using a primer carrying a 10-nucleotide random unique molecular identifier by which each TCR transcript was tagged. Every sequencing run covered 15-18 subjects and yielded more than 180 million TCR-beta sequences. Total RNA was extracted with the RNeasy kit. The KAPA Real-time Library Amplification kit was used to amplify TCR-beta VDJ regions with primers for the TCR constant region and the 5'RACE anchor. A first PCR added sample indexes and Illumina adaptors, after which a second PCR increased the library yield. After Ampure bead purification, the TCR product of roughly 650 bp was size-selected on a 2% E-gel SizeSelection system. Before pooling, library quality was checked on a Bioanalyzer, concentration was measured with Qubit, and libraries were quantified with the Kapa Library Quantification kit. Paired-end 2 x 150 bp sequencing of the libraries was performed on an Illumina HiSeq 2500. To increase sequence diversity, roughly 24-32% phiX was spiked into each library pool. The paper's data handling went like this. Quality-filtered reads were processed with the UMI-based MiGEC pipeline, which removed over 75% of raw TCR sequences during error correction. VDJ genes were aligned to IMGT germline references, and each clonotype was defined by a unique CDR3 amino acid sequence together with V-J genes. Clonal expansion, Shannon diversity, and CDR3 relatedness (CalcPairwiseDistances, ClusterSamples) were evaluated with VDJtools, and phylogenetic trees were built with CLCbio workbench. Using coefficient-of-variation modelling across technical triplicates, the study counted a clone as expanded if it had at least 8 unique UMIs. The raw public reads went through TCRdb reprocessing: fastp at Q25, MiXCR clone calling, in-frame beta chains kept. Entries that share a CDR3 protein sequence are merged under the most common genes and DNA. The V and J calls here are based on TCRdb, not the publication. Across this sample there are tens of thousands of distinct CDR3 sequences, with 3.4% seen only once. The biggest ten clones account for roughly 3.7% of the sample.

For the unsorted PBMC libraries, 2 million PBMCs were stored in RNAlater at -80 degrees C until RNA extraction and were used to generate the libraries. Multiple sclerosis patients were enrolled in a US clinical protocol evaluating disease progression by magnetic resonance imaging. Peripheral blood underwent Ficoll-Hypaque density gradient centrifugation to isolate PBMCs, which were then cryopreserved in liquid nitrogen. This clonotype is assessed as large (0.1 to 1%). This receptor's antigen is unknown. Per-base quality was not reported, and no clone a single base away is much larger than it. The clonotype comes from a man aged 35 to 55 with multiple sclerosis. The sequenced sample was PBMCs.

The base sequence is TGTGCCAGCAGCTCAACCGGACCTGGAACTCAGCCCCAGCATTTT. Its translation is CASSSTGPGTQPQHF. The rearranged segments are TRBV7-9 and TRBJ1-5; the D gene cannot be resolved reliably. The cysteine opens and the phenylalanine closes a CDR3 of 15 amino acids. Just the 45-base CDR3 DNA is kept, in frame starting at base 1. CDR1 and CDR2 were assigned from the germline V gene (reference sequence) as SEHNR and FQNEAQ. V is clipped by 4 bases and J by 6 bases, and the sequence between their germline boundaries is 16 bases long.